One and the same sample provided the 2 T cell receptor beta chains below, sequenced in a study of identical twins. TCRdb re-derived calls from the 5' RACE reads in MiXCR, one entry per CDR3 protein. The profile covers fewer than 350,000 distinct CDR3 sequences, with 8% to 9% appearing a single time and over 2% taken by the ten largest. These data are also associated with another study on yellow fever vaccine responses in identical twins.

Source material: memory (CD45RO+) T cells sorted from blood. Source of these receptors: a woman in her late teens or twenties in good health.

This clonotype was counted ten times or more. J is TRBJ2-5 and V is TRBV6-1; D unclear. Per germline, CDR1 MNHNS and CDR2 SASEGT. V was clipped by 6 bases and J by 2 bases, with 10 bases between them. The CDR3 has 13 amino acids. CDR3 in amino acids: CASSPTYQETQYF. The DNA for the CDR3 is TGTGCCAGCAGCCCCACTTATCAAGAGACCCAGTACTTC.

CDR3: CATSDLGGGAGTDTQYF. For the CDR3, the DNA is TGTGCCACCAGTGATTTGGGCGGGGGGGCTGGCACAGATACGCAGTATTTT. The V and J genes are TRBV24-1 and TRBJ2-3; 9 bases align to TRBD2. CDR1 and CDR2 (germline): KGHDR, SFDVKD. Trimming took 0 bases from V and 1 from J; bases not matched to a gene: 4. The CDR3 contains 17 residues.